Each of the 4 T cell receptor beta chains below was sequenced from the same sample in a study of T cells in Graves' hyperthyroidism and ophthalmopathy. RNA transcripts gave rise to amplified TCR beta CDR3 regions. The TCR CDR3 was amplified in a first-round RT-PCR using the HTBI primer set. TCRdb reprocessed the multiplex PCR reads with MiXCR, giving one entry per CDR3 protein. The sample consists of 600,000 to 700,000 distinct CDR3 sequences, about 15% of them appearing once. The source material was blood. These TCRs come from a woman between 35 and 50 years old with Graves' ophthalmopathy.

CDR3 DNA: TGTGCCAGCAGCTTGAATTCGAGGGGCTACACTGAAGCTTTCTTT. Its protein is CASSLNSRGYTEAFF. The rearrangement uses TRBV5-5 and TRBJ1-1, with a tentative D call TRBD1 (5 bases). V was clipped by 1 base and J by 3 bases, with 13 bases between them. The CDR3 runs 15 residues. The germline V gene encodes CDR1 SGHKS and CDR2 YYEKEE (reference sequence). Drawing the rest from reference TRBV5-5 and TRBJ1-1, the complete variable domain is DAGVTQSPTHLIKTRGQQVTLRCSPISGHKSVSWYQQVLGQGPQFIFQYYEKEERGRGNFPDRFSARQFPNYSSELNVNALLLGDSALYLCASSLNSRGYTEAFFGQGTRLTVV.

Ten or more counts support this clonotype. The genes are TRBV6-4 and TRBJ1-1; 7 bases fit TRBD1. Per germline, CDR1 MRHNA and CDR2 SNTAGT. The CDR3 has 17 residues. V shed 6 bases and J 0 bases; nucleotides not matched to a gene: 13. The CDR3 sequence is CASRPGQNFFMNTEAFF. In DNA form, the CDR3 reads TGTGCCAGCAGACCGGGACAGAATTTCTTCATGAACACTGAAGCTTTCTTT.

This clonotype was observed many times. The CDR3 reads CATIQGVRNTIYF. The CDR3 coding sequence is TGTGCCACCATCCAGGGGGTCAGAAACACCATATATTTT. This chain joins TRBV10-3 and TRBJ1-3; TRBD1 aligns across 7 bases. J gave up 5 bases and V 10 bases, and 8 bases lay outside the gene matches. CDR1 ENHRY and CDR2 SYGVKD come from the germline V gene. CDR3 size: 13 residues.

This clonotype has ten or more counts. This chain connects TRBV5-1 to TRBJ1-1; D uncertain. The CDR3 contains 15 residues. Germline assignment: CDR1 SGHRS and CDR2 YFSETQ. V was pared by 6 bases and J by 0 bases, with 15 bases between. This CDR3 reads CASMPDLDMNTEAFF. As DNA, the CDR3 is TGCGCCAGCATGCCCGATCTTGACATGAACACTGAAGCTTTCTTT. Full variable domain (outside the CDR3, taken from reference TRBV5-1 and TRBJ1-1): KAGVTQTPRYLIKTRGQQVTLSCSPISGHRSVSWYQQTPGQGLQFLFEYFSETQRNKGNFPGRFSGRQFSNSRSEMNVSTLELGDSALYLCASMPDLDMNTEAFFGQGTRLTVV.